A single T cell receptor beta chain is shown here with its context. The sample comes from a study of blood T cell repertoires in COVID-19. Living in roughly 25 US areas, the participants were between roughly 18 and 95 years of age. Cohort assignment relied on participant-reported clinical history. The CDR3 sequence is 16 residues long. The V gene's germline CDR1 is SGHNT and CDR2 YYREEE (reference sequence). Losses at the gene ends were 0 bases for V and 6 bases for J; bases not matched to a gene: 5. Original data processing: Reference gene primer amplification yielded estimated nucleated cell counts. The data were produced by immunoSEQ multiplex PCR, yet TCRdb's version contains in-frame clones alone and is incomplete. That table supplies the V and J calls and clone size; D and trimming were determined from the DNA. This sample has about 300,000 clones, with approximately 89% found just once.

The sequencing sample was made of PBMCs or T cells enriched from blood (not recorded which). The chain joins TRBV5-4 to TRBJ2-1; 11 bases agree with TRBD1. This receptor was identified in a woman between 50 and 59 years old who had been exposed to COVID-19. CDR3 sequence (DNA): TGTGCCAGCAGCTTGGATCAAGGGACAGGGGGCAATGAGCAGTTCTTC. Translation gives CASSLDQGTGGNEQFF.